This T cell receptor beta chain appears in the sequencing data of a study of blood T cell repertoires in COVID-19. Across the whole study: Italy, Spain and the United States were the sources of the convalescent and acute COVID-19 samples. From T cells, B-cell-depleted T cells, or PBMCs came the material, which was cDNA or gDNA.

Per the original methods: Reference gene primer amplification yielded estimated nucleated cell counts. Generated by immunoSEQ multiplex PCR, the TCRdb table keeps only in-frame clones and is missing some. That table is the source of V, J and clone size, and D and trimming were worked out from the DNA. The repertoire holds 70,000 or so clones, with roughly 80% as singletons. Germline CDR1 MDHEN, CDR2 SYDVKM. V gave up 6 bases and J gave up 3 bases, with 6 bases separating them. This CDR3 contains 11 residues. The sequence was obtained from a man between 60 and 75 years old with acute or convalescent COVID-19. The chain uses TRBV28 and TRBJ2-7; D remains ambiguous. The source material was peripheral blood. For the CDR3, the DNA is TGTGCCAGCAGCTCCCTCTACGAGCAGTACTTC. Protein: CASSSLYEQYF.